The rows below give T cell receptor beta chains drawn from one sample of a study of OX40 agonist ivuxolimab in advanced cancers. The assay was immunoSEQ multiplex PCR, and TCRdb's table has in-frame clones only and misses some. The sample comprises roughly 49,000 clones, approximately 85% of which are singletons, and around 3.4% rests with the top ten. The specimen was CD4+ or CD8+ T cells sorted from blood, collected in a trial of the OX40 agonist ivuxolimab. These receptors originate from an adult with an advanced solid tumor such as melanoma, head and neck, liver or kidney cancer. CDR3s include the opening cysteine and the closing phenylalanine or tryptophan. The order of the fields is clone size, D gene, V gene, J gene, CDR3 protein, CDR3 DNA. The D gene is left open where the match is weak. Part of the rows lack a size; the others show once, few, many or a class for expanded clones.

clone size: NA
D gene: NA
V gene: TRBV30
J gene: TRBJ1-3
CDR3 protein: CAWSVRINTIYF
CDR3 DNA: TGTGCCTGGAGTGTCAGGATAAACACCATATATTTT

clone size: few
D gene: NA
V gene: TRBV7-9
J gene: TRBJ1-1
CDR3 protein: CASSLEGTTEAFF
CDR3 DNA: TGTGCCAGCAGCTTAGAAGGGACCACTGAAGCTTTCTTT

clone size: NA
D gene: NA
V gene: TRBV7-9
J gene: TRBJ2-7
CDR3 protein: CASSLADYEQYF
CDR3 DNA: TGTGCCAGCAGCTTAGCGGACTACGAGCAGTACTTC

clone size: NA
D gene: NA
V gene: TRBV5-1
J gene: TRBJ2-2
CDR3 protein: CASADGNTGELFF
CDR3 DNA: TGCGCCAGCGCGGACGGGAACACCGGGGAGCTGTTTTTT

clone size: NA
D gene: NA
V gene: TRBV18
J gene: TRBJ1-2
CDR3 protein: CASSPAAQSYGYTF
CDR3 DNA: TGTGCCAGCTCCCCCGCGGCCCAAAGCTATGGCTACACCTTC

clone size: few
D gene: NA
V gene: TRBV5-8
J gene: TRBJ1-5
CDR3 protein: CASSLLNGDQPQHF
CDR3 DNA: TGTGCCAGCAGCTTACTGAATGGGGATCAGCCCCAGCATTTT

clone size: NA
D gene: TRBD1
V gene: TRBV5-1
J gene: TRBJ1-4
CDR3 protein: CASSTGTGTEKLFF
CDR3 DNA: TGCGCCAGCAGCACCGGGACAGGGACTGAAAAACTGTTTTTT

clone size: NA
D gene: NA
V gene: TRBV27
J gene: TRBJ1-5
CDR3 protein: CASSLGGADQPQHF
CDR3 DNA: TGTGCCAGCAGTTTGGGGGGCGCGGATCAGCCCCAGCATTTT

clone size: NA
D gene: NA
V gene: TRBV30
J gene: TRBJ1-1
CDR3 protein: CAWDRSHTEAFF
CDR3 DNA: TGTGCCTGGGACAGGTCTCACACTGAAGCTTTCTTT

clone size: NA
D gene: NA
V gene: TRBV7-2
J gene: TRBJ2-3
CDR3 protein: CASSPGPTDTQYF
CDR3 DNA: TGTGCCAGCAGCCCGGGACCTACAGATACGCAGTATTTT

clone size: NA
D gene: NA
V gene: TRBV10-3
J gene: TRBJ1-1
CDR3 protein: CAISESQGLNTEAFF
CDR3 DNA: TGTGCCATCAGTGAGTCTCAGGGTTTGAACACTGAAGCTTTCTTT

clone size: NA
D gene: NA
V gene: TRBV2
J gene: TRBJ2-1
CDR3 protein: CASSGSGLLRNEQFF
CDR3 DNA: TGTGCCAGCAGTGGGTCGGGCCTCCTACGGAATGAGCAGTTCTTC

clone size: NA
D gene: TRBD1
V gene: TRBV2
J gene: TRBJ1-1
CDR3 protein: CATQGQWTTEAFF
CDR3 DNA: TGTGCCACCCAGGGACAGTGGACTACTGAAGCTTTCTTT

clone size: NA
D gene: TRBD1
V gene: TRBV7-9
J gene: TRBJ1-4
CDR3 protein: CASSSDRVSEKLFF
CDR3 DNA: TGTGCCAGCAGCTCGGACAGGGTCTCCGAAAAACTGTTTTTT

clone size: NA
D gene: NA
V gene: TRBV7-3
J gene: TRBJ2-3
CDR3 protein: CASSTQGNTQYF
CDR3 DNA: TGTGCCAGCAGCACGCAGGGAAATACGCAGTATTTT

clone size: once
D gene: TRBD1
V gene: TRBV6-6
J gene: TRBJ2-7
CDR3 protein: CAIGQGNEQYF
CDR3 DNA: TGTGCCATTGGACAGGGTAACGAGCAGTACTTC

clone size: NA
D gene: NA
V gene: TRBV4-1
J gene: TRBJ2-2
CDR3 protein: CASSQATHISGGELFF
CDR3 DNA: TGCGCCAGCAGCCAAGCGACACATATCAGCGGCGGGGAGCTGTTTTTT